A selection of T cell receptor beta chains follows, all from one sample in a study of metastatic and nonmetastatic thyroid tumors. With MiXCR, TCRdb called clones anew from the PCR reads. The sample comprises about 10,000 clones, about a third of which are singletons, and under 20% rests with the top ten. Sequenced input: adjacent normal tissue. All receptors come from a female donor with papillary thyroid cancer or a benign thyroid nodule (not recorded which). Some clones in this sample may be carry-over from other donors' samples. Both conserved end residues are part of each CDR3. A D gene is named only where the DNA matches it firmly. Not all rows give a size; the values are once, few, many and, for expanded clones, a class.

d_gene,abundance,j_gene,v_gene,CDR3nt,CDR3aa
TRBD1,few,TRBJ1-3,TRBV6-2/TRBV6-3,TGTGCCAGCAGCCTCTCTGGACAGGGCGGATTAACTGGAAACACCATATATTTT,CASSLSGQGGLTGNTIYF
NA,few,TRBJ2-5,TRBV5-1,TGCGCCATCATCATCAAAGAGACCCAGTACTTC,CAIIIKETQYF
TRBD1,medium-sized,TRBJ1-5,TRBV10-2,TGCGCCAGCAGTGAATCCGGGACAGGGGAACAGCCCCAGCATTTT,CASSESGTGEQPQHF
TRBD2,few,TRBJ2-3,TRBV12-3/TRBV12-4,TGTGCCAGCAGAAGCGGCGGGGGGGCAGATACGCAGTATTTT,CASRSGGGADTQYF
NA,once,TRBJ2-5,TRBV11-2,TGTGCCAGCAGCTTAGGGGGTGACGGGACCCAGTACTTC,CASSLGGDGTQYF
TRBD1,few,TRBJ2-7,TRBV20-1,TGCAGTGCTAGGACGACAGGGGGAAAATACTACGAGCAGTACTTC,CSARTTGGKYYEQYF
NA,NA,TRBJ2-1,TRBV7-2,TGTGCCAGCAGCTTAGTAGGGGGGAGGAATGAGCAGTTCTTC,CASSLVGGRNEQFF
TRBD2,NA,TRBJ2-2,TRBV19,TGTGCCAGTGGACTAGCGAAAACCGGGGAGCTGTTTTTT,CASGLAKTGELFF
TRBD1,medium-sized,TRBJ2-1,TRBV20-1,TGCAGTGCTTCGGGACAGCGTTATGAGCAGTTCTTC,CSASGQRYEQFF
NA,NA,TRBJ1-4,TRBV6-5,TGTGCCAGCAGCGATGGGATACAGCAAGAACTGTTCTTT,CASSDGIQQELFF
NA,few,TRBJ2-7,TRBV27,TGTGCCAACAGTTTCAGGGGAGCCTACGAGCAGTACTTC,CANSFRGAYEQYF
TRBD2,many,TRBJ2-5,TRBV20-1,TGCAGTGCTAGAGAGGCTAGCGGGCTACAAGAGACCCAGTACTTC,CSAREASGLQETQYF
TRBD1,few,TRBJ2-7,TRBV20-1,TGCAGTGCTCGCCGGGACAGGGCCTTCTACGAGCAGTACTTC,CSARRDRAFYEQYF
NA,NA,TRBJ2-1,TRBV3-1,TGTGCCAGCAGCCAAGATGTACTCCCCTACAATGAGCAGTTCTTC,CASSQDVLPYNEQFF
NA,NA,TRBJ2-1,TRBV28,TGTGCCAGCAGCCCCCGATCCGGTTGGAATGAGCAGTTCTTC,CASSPRSGWNEQFF
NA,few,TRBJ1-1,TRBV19,TGTGCCAGTAGTATCCCAACCATGAACACTGAAGCTTTCTTT,CASSIPTMNTEAFF
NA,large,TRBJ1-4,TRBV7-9,TGTGCCAGCAGCTTTGCACCCGGGACGCTGTTTTTT,CASSFAPGTLFF
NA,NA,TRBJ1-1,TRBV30,TGCGCCCGGAGGGAGAAGGGTCGGACTGGAGCTTTCTTT,CARREKGRTGAFF
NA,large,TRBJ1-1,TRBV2,TGTGCCAGCAGTACAGGGAGGGACACTGAAGCTTTCTTT,CASSTGRDTEAFF
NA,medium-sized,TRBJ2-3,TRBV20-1,TGCAGTGCTAGAGACAGCAAGAGGGGAGATACGCAGTATTTT,CSARDSKRGDTQYF
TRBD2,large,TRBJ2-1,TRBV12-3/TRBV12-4,TGTGCCAGCAGTTTACGCCCTAGCGGGAGAGATGAGCAGTTCTTC,CASSLRPSGRDEQFF
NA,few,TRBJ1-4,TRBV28,TGTGCCAGCAGCCTAGGGCAGGGAGCTAATGAAAAACTGTTTTTT,CASSLGQGANEKLFF
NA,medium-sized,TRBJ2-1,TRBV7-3,TGTGCCAGCAGCTTAGCCACGGGAGAGCAGTTCTTC,CASSLATGEQFF
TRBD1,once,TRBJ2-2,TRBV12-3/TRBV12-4,TGTGCCAGCAGTTGGACCGTCGGGACAGGGGGCACCGGGGAGCTGTTTTTT,CASSWTVGTGGTGELFF
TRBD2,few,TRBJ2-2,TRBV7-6,TGTGCCAGCAGCTTTTTGGGACTAGCGGGAACCGGGGAGCTGTTTTTT,CASSFLGLAGTGELFF
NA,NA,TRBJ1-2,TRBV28,TGTGCCAGCATCCTTGGGGGCAGAAACTATGGCTACACCTTT,CASILGGRNYGYTF
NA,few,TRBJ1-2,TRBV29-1,TGCAGCGCCGGGGTAACCTATGGCTACACCTTC,CSAGVTYGYTF
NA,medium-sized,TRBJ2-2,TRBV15,TGTGCCACCAGGGGGACACGCTACACCGGGGAGCTGTTTTTT,CATRGTRYTGELFF
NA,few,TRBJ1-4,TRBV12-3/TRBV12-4,TGTGCCAGCAGTTACTACAGGGCAACTAATGAAAAACTGTTTTTT,CASSYYRATNEKLFF
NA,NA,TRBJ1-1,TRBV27,TGTGCCAGCAGTCCAACGGACAATTCTAACACTGAAGCTTTCTTT,CASSPTDNSNTEAFF
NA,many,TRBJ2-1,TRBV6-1,TGTGCCAGCAGGCCACAGGGAAGCGGATACAATGAGCAGTTCTTC,CASRPQGSGYNEQFF
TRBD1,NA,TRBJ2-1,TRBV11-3,TGTGCCAGCAGCCCCCGGACAGGGCACAATGAGCAGTTCTTC,CASSPRTGHNEQFF
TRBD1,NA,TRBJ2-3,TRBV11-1,TGTGCCAGCAGCTTAACCGGGACAGGTCTCGCAGATACGCAGTATTTT,CASSLTGTGLADTQYF
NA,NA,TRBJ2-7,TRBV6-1,TGTGCCAGCAAAGGACAGAAGACCTACGAGCAGTACTTC,CASKGQKTYEQYF
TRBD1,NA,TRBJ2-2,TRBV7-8,TGTGCCAGCAGCTCGGGACAGGCCACAAACACCGGGGAGCTGTTTTTT,CASSSGQATNTGELFF
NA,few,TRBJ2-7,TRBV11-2,TGTGCCAGCAGCTTAGGAATGGGGGGGCTTACCTACGAGCAGTACTTC,CASSLGMGGLTYEQYF
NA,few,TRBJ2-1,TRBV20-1,TGCAGTGCTAGAGATTGGCTATCCTACAATGAGCAGTTCTTC,CSARDWLSYNEQFF
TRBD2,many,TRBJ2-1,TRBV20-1,TGCAGTGCTAGAACTAGCGGGAGAGTGGATGAGCAGTTCTTC,CSARTSGRVDEQFF
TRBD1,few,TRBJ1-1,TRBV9,TGTGCCAGCAGCATCCACAGGGGCGGTCCGGGGAACACTGAAGCTTTCTTT,CASSIHRGGPGNTEAFF